These 5 T cell receptor beta chains came from one sample sequenced in a study of CD8+CD57+ T cells in acquired aplastic anemia. The TCR beta profiling, which covered VDJ combination and CDR3 sequence, was carried out using genomic DNA as the template. TCRdb itself ran the reads through MiXCR, one entry per CDR3 protein. Of 300,000 or so distinct CDR3 sequences listed, 50% to 70% are singletons. The sequenced sample was sorted CD4+, CD8+, or CD8+CD57+ T cells (not recorded which) from PBMCs. These receptors were taken from a human donor with severe aplastic anemia or a healthy control (not recorded which).

About this clonotype itself: The junction departs from the called germline gene at one end, perhaps through a read error. The CDR3 here is CASSLEGTGFNQPQHF. The CDR3 nucleotides are TGTGCCAGCAGCTTGGAAGGGACAGGGTTCAATCAGCCCCAGCATTTT. The V gene is TRBV5-1, the J gene TRBJ1-5, with 9 bases fitting TRBD1. This CDR3 comprises 16 residues. Germline V gives CDR1 SGHRS, CDR2 YFSETQ.

This clonotype came up a few times. The genes are TRBV12-3 or TRBV12-4 and TRBJ1-2, with TRBD1 as a possible D gene (6 bases). The CDR3 covers 12 residues. V was cut by 6 bases and J by 7 bases, with 12 bases left in between. In DNA, the CDR3 is TGTGCCAGCAGGAGGACAGCTCTTGGCTACACCTTC. Protein sequence: CASRRTALGYTF.

The sample holds many counts of this clonotype. V usage is TRBV4-3 and J usage is TRBJ2-5, with 14 bases lining up with TRBD2. Germline trimming cut 0 bases from V and 4 bases from J; bases unmatched to any gene: 4. This CDR3 is built from 17 residues. Germline loops: CDR1 LGHNA, CDR2 YSLEER. CDR3 residues: CASSQEGLAGGPETQYF. DNA for the CDR3: TGCGCCAGCAGCCAAGAAGGACTAGCGGGGGGACCAGAGACCCAGTACTTC.

The chain has TRBV9 and TRBJ1-5; D gene unclear. The CDR3 covers 12 residues. V dropped 3 bases and J dropped 5 bases, with 6 bases sitting between them. Germline V gene sequence: CDR1 SGDLS, CDR2 YYNGEE. CDR3: CASSDGDQPQHF. The CDR3 DNA sequence: TGTGCCAGCAGCGATGGGGATCAGCCCCAGCATTTT.

The chain carries TRBV7-2 and TRBJ2-7, with D unclear. The V gene lost 6 bases and the J gene lost 5 bases, with 17 bases spanning the gap. CDR1 is SGHTA and CDR2 is FQGNSA in the germline V gene. The CDR3 has 14 amino acids. For the CDR3, the DNA is TGTGCCAGCAGTTTAATTATGGGCCCGCACGAGCAGTACTTC. Encoded protein: CASSLIMGPHEQYF.